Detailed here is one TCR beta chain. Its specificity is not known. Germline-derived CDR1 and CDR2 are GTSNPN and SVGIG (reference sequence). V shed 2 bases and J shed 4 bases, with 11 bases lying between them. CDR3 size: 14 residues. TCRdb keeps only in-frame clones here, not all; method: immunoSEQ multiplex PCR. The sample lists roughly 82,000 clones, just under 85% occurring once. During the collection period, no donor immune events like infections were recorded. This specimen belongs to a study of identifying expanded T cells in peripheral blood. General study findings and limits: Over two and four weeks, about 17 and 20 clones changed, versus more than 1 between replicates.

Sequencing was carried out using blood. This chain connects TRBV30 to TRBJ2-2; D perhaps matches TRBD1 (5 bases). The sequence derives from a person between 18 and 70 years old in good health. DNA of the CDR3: TGTGCCTGGAGTCCACAGGTAGTCACCGGGGAGCTGTTTTTT. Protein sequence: CAWSPQVVTGELFF.